This T cell receptor (beta chain) originates from a study of blood T cell repertoires in COVID-19. Study details: Whether acute or convalescent, the COVID-19 samples came from the United States, Italy and Spain.

The sample holds one count of this clone. Under the authors' procedure: How many nucleated cells were present was estimated from reference gene primer amplification. The data were produced by immunoSEQ multiplex PCR, yet TCRdb's version contains in-frame clones alone and is incomplete. Clone size and V and J calls were adopted from that table, with D and trimming inferred from the DNA. Altogether some 100,000 clones are present, roughly 88% being singletons, with the ten largest covering around 6.5%. The V gene's germline CDR1 is SSHAT and CDR2 FNYEAQ (reference sequence). The V end was cut by 10 bases, the J end by 8 bases, with 18 bases between. The CDR3 runs 13 residues.

The chain carries TRBV7-7 and TRBJ1-3; no firm D call. The sequencing sample was made of peripheral blood. This clonotype was sampled from a woman aged 60-70 years with acute or convalescent COVID-19. CDR3 region: CATARTAGDTIYF. As DNA, the CDR3 is TGTGCCACAGCGCGGACTGCCGGGGACACCATATATTTT.